This T cell receptor (beta chain) was captured in a study of CD8 T cells in ankylosing spondylitis. With 6 bases removed from V and 1 base from J, the gap between germline ends came to 15 bases. Germline loops: CDR1 DFQATT, CDR2 SNEGSKA (reference sequence). The CDR3 loop spans 14 amino acids. This clonotype has at least ten counts. The target antigen is unknown. One entry per CDR3 protein results from TCRdb running MiXCR on the 5' RACE reads. This repertoire shows approximately 140,000 distinct CDR3 sequences, approximately 9.7% found once; its top ten account for 3% to 4%. Findings and limits, study-wide: A motif of 8 or 9 highly homologous TCR beta variants was seen as apparently characteristic of ankylosing spondylitis blood. Disease-linked clones reportedly concentrated significantly in matched ankylosing spondylitis synovial fluid.

The sequenced material came from blood, either unsorted or a sorted T cell fraction (not recorded which). The clonotype was recovered from a male donor with ankylosing spondylitis or in good health (not recorded which). This sequence joins TRBV20-1 and TRBJ2-5; D not resolved. The CDR3 sequence is CSARRDGIQETQYF. CDR3 DNA: TGCAGTGCAAGGCGAGATGGGATCCAAGAGACCCAGTACTTC.